The T cell receptor beta chain under discussion was sequenced for a study of T cells in women clearing cervical HPV infection. In regard to this clone: The read comes to an end 3 residues before the CDR3 does, leaving the germline J gene to fill in the end.

Produced via immunoSEQ multiplex PCR; TCRdb's table is partial and in-frame only. Its table records more than 25,000 clones. V gave up 5 bases and J gave up 3 bases; unmatched junction bases: 3. The CDR3 length is 13 residues. In germline, CDR1 is LNHDA, CDR2 SQIVND (reference sequence). The rearrangement joins TRBV19 to TRBJ2-7; 8 nucleotides line up with TRBD1. This TCR was recovered from a woman aged 18 to 69 with a cervical HPV16 infection that either progressed to CIN3+ or cleared (not recorded which). Sequenced input: blood buffy coat. CDR3: CASSDRGDYEQYF. The covered CDR3 bases are TGTGCCAGTAGTGACAGGGGAGACTACGAG.